This T cell receptor (beta chain) is from a study of OX40 agonist ivuxolimab in advanced cancers. Overall study: Cancers in dose escalation were hepatocellular, melanoma, renal cell and head and neck. Whole-study findings and limits: By week 6 at 0.1 to 3.0 mg/kg, blood CD4+ and CD8+ T cells had expanded clonally. The study did not work out the antigen specificity of the expanded peripheral T cells.

Trimming at V came to 10 bases and at J to 4 bases, leaving 10 bases not matched to a gene. The CDR3 runs 13 residues. Germline loops: CDR1 ENHRY, CDR2 SYGVKD. TCRdb keeps only in-frame clones here, not all; method: immunoSEQ multiplex PCR. The sample lists 69,000 or so clones, about nine tenths occurring once. With respect to this clone: What it binds is not known.

The V and J genes are TRBV10-3 and TRBJ2-7, with TRBD1 matching 7 bases. This sample comprised CD4+ or CD8+ T cells sorted from blood, obtained in a trial of the OX40 agonist ivuxolimab. The clonotype was recovered from an adult with an advanced solid tumor such as melanoma, head and neck, liver or kidney cancer. CDR3 amino acids: CATATGQWYEQYF. In DNA form, the CDR3 reads TGTGCCACCGCGACGGGACAGTGGTACGAGCAGTACTTC.